This TCR beta chain was captured by sequencing in a study of OX40 agonist ivuxolimab in advanced cancers. TCRdb's table, derived via immunoSEQ multiplex PCR, lists solely in-frame clones and lacks some. Altogether 78,000 or so clones are present, about nine tenths being singletons, with the ten largest covering about 0.8%. V lost 5 bases to trimming and J lost 4 bases; unmatched junction nucleotides: 9. This CDR3 spans 16 amino acids. The germline V gene encodes CDR1 MDHEN and CDR2 SYDVKM. The sequence was obtained from an adult with an advanced solid tumor such as melanoma, head and neck, liver or kidney cancer. V usage is TRBV28 and J usage is TRBJ1-5; 9 bases align to TRBD1. Sequencing used CD4+ or CD8+ T cells sorted from blood, obtained in a trial of the OX40 agonist ivuxolimab. CDR3 coding DNA: TGTGCCAGCAGTATGGACAGGGGCTACGCGAATCAGCCCCAGCATTTT. Translated: CASSMDRGYANQPQHF.